This T cell receptor (beta chain) appears in the sequencing data of a study of OX40 agonist ivuxolimab in advanced cancers. Assay: immunoSEQ multiplex PCR; the TCRdb copy retains only in-frame clones and omits some. The sample lists around 64,000 clones, around 90% seen once, with 14% to 15% in the top ten. With autoimmune disease history or systemic immunosuppression, patients were excluded. The study's findings and limits: The CD4+ and CD8+ T cells in the blood had expanded clonally by week 6 at 0.1 to 3.0 mg/kg.

To note about this clone: Its specificity is unknown.

Germline CDR1 and CDR2: SGHVS and FQNEAQ. This CDR3 region has 20 residues. The junction had 21 bases not matched to a gene; V was cut back by 4 bases and J by 2 bases. This TCR derives from an adult with an advanced solid tumor such as melanoma, head and neck, liver or kidney cancer. The chain links TRBV7-8 to TRBJ2-5; TRBD2 matches at 8 bases. The sample was CD4+ or CD8+ T cells sorted from blood, taken in a trial of the OX40 agonist ivuxolimab. The CDR3 DNA reads TGTGCCAGCAGCTCCCGAAAGACTAGCGAAGAAAAAGCCCCACAAGAGACCCAGTACTTC. As protein: CASSSRKTSEEKAPQETQYF.